The next 24 T cell receptor beta chains were all read from a single sample in a study of cytomegalovirus exposure and HLA in healthy donors. The PCR contained 60 Vbeta and 13 Jbeta primers. The repertoire was sequenced with immunoSEQ multiplex PCR; TCRdb's copy has only in-frame clones and lacks some. There are about 200,000 clones in the sample; 76% occur only once, and 0.55% to 0.75% lies in the top ten. Sample: PBMCs. The receptors stem from a young man in good health and CMV-seronegative.

The rearrangement joins TRBV5-8 to TRBJ1-4; TRBD1 agrees at 8 bases. This CDR3 has 18 residues. The V segment lost 2 bases and the J segment 0 bases; nucleotides outside the gene matches: 9. CDR1 and CDR2 from the germline V gene are SGHTS and YDEGEE. The CDR3 reads CASSFGNQGAATNEKLFF. The DNA for the CDR3 is TGTGCCAGCAGCTTCGGCAACCAGGGGGCTGCAACTAATGAAAAACTGTTTTTT.

J is TRBJ1-1 and V is TRBV19; 9 nucleotides agree with TRBD1. The length of the CDR3 is 17 residues. Germline V CDR1 and CDR2: LNHDA, SQIVND (reference sequence). V was clipped by 5 bases and J by 6 bases; unmatched bases: 16. The DNA for the CDR3 is TGTGCCAGTAGTCAGGGTTGGAGGACAGGGGTTTCATCTGAAGCTTTCTTT. Translated: CASSQGWRTGVSSEAFF.

The gene calls are TRBV9 and TRBJ2-2; D is unclear. This CDR3 spans 14 amino acids. The V and J ends lost 4 bases and 4 bases respectively, with 11 bases between them. Germline V gene lookup returns CDR1 SGDLS and CDR2 YYNGEE. The CDR3 nucleotides are TGTGCCAGCAGCCCTAGTGGATTCACCGGGGAGCTGTTTTTT. It yields the protein CASSPSGFTGELFF.

CDR3 sequence (DNA): TGCGCCAGCAGCTTGGACCCCCCCCCGGATGAGCAGTTCTTC. It specifies CASSLDPPPDEQFF. The rearrangement links TRBV5-1 to TRBJ2-1, with D unclear. Trimming pared 0 bases from V and 8 bases from J, leaving 12 bases between. Germline CDR1 reads SGHRS; CDR2 reads YFSETQ. The CDR3 length is 14 residues.

The genes are TRBV28 and TRBJ1-2; 9 positions match TRBD1. Trimming removed 3 bases from V and 4 bases from J; junction bases left unmatched: 3. The CDR3 length is 14 residues. The germline gives CDR1 MDHEN, CDR2 SYDVKM. CDR3 region: CASSLGTGSYGYTF. CDR3 DNA sequence: TGTGCCAGCAGTTTGGGGACAGGGAGCTATGGCTACACCTTC.

V gene TRBV5-1 combines with J gene TRBJ1-2; 8 nucleotides match TRBD1. Germline V gene data show CDR1 as SGHRS and CDR2 as YFSETQ. Trimming cost V 4 bases and J 8 bases; bases outside gene matches: 10. This CDR3 has 14 residues. CDR3 in DNA: TGCGCCAGCAGCCTGGGACAGGCCACGGAGGGCTACACCTTC. Residues: CASSLGQATEGYTF.

V usage is TRBV4-1 and J usage is TRBJ2-7; weak D call: TRBD2 (5 bases). Trimming cost V 4 bases and J 0 bases, with 13 bases left between them. The CDR3 consists of 15 residues. Per the germline V gene, CDR1 is MGHRA and CDR2 is YSYEKL. CDR3 sequence: CASSRSSGSSYEQYF. The CDR3 region has the DNA TGCGCCAGCAGCCGCTCCAGCGGAAGCTCCTACGAGCAGTACTTC.

On this clone itself: Other nucleotide sequences from this sample produce the same CDR3. V and J are TRBV6-6 and TRBJ2-3, with 9 bases fitting TRBD1. Trimming at V came to 6 bases and at J to 6 bases, leaving 4 bases not matched to a gene. The germline V gene has CDR1 MNHNY and CDR2 SVGAGI (reference sequence). The CDR3 loop spans 13 amino acids. The CDR3 loop is CASRGQGKDTQYF. DNA of the CDR3: TGTGCCAGCAGAGGACAGGGGAAGGATACGCAGTATTTT.

This chain joins TRBV5-1 and TRBJ2-5, with D tentatively TRBD1 (6 bases). The end of the DNA aligns better with TRBJ2-7, so the J call may be wrong. This CDR3 is built from 14 residues. The germline V gene encodes CDR1 SGHRS and CDR2 YFSETQ. CDR3 sequence: CASSLEGDPYEQYF. The CDR3 bases are TGCGCCAGCAGCTTGGAGGGGGACCCCTACGAGCAGTACTTC.

The chain employs TRBV18 and TRBJ1-1; D is possibly TRBD1 (6 bases). CDR3 size: 15 residues. The germline V gene has CDR1 KGHSH and CDR2 LQKENI. V was cut by 0 bases and J by 4 bases, with 12 bases left in between. CDR3 DNA sequence: TGTGCCAGCTCACCACCCGGACAGCGGAGCACTGAAGCTTTCTTT. Residues: CASSPPGQRSTEAFF.

The table lists this clone with a few counts. This chain joins TRBV7-9 and TRBJ1-2, with TRBD1 matching over 8 bases. Germline CDR1 SEHNR, CDR2 FQNEAQ (reference sequence). The CDR3 is 14 amino acids. Trimming removed 3 bases from V and 8 bases from J; junction bases left unmatched: 8. CDR3 sequence: CASSLTGQGGGYTF. The CDR3 DNA follows: TGTGCCAGCAGCTTGACCGGACAGGGAGGCGGCTACACCTTC. Complete variable domain (other parts from reference TRBV7-9 and TRBJ1-2): DTGVSQNPRHKITKRGQNVTFRCDPISEHNRLYWYRQTLGQGPEFLTYFQNEAQLEKSRLLSDRFSAERPKGSFSTLEIQRTEQGDSAMYLCASSLTGQGGGYTFGSGTRLTVV.

V gene TRBV27 combines with J gene TRBJ1-2; D is possibly TRBD1 (6 bases). Trimming took off 2 bases at V and 2 bases at J, with 9 bases between the two ends. Germline-derived CDR1 and CDR2 are MNHEY and SMNVEV (reference sequence). This CDR3 has 14 residues. The CDR3 protein is CASSLSTGNYGYTF. In DNA, the CDR3 is TGTGCCAGCAGTTTAAGTACAGGGAACTATGGCTACACCTTC.

This rearrangement joins TRBV6-1 to TRBJ2-6; D call uncertain. The CDR3 sequence is 14 residues long. V lost 5 bases and J 0 bases, leaving 5 bases between the germline ends. Germline CDR1 and CDR2: MNHNS and SASEGT. CDR3 protein: CASSPNSGANVLTF. CDR3 nucleotides: TGTGCCAGCAGTCCCAACTCTGGGGCCAACGTCCTGACTTTC.

CDR3 bases: TGTGCCAGCAGTGTTACTAGCGTAAGCTACGAGCAGTACTTC. The encoded protein is CASSVTSVSYEQYF. The rearrangement uses TRBV28 and TRBJ2-7; 7 bases are shared with TRBD2. With V trimmed by 5 bases and J by 3 bases, 7 bases remained unmatched. CDR1 is MDHEN, CDR2 SYDVKM, per germline. This CDR3 has 14 residues.

This chain joins TRBV4-1 and TRBJ1-5; D is unclear. CDR1 and CDR2 from the germline V gene are MGHRA and YSYEKL. The CDR3 loop spans 16 amino acids. Trimming left V 1 base short and J 0 bases short, with 10 bases between. In DNA form, the CDR3 reads TGCGCCAGCAGCCAAGTTCGAGTGCCTAGCAATCAGCCCCAGCATTTT. It codes for CASSQVRVPSNQPQHF.

This chain joins TRBV7-9 and TRBJ2-2; TRBD1 agrees at 9 bases. Germline V CDR1 and CDR2: SEHNR, FQNEAQ (reference sequence). The junction had 10 bases not matched to a gene; V was cut back by 5 bases and J by 6 bases. The CDR3 is 16 residues long. CDR3 nucleotides: TGTGCCAGCAGCCCACACCGGGACAGGGTATCCGGGGAGCTGTTTTTT. This encodes CASSPHRDRVSGELFF. The whole variable domain, filled in from reference TRBV7-9 and TRBJ2-2, reads DTGVSQNPRHKITKRGQNVTFRCDPISEHNRLYWYRQTLGQGPEFLTYFQNEAQLEKSRLLSDRFSAERPKGSFSTLEIQRTEQGDSAMYLCASSPHRDRVSGELFFGEGSRLTVL.

Only a few counts were recorded for this clone. The rearrangement joins TRBV30 to TRBJ1-2, with D tentatively TRBD1 (6 bases). Deletions cut 2 bases from V and 7 bases from J, with 14 bases between. There are 13 residues in the CDR3. From germline, CDR1 is GTSNPN and CDR2 SVGIG (reference sequence). Here the CDR3 reads CAWSRGGSSGYTF. The CDR3 DNA is TGTGCCTGGAGTCGGGGGGGCTCTAGTGGCTACACCTTC.

This clone is a singleton in its sample. The rearrangement uses TRBV9 and TRBJ2-3; TRBD1 agrees at 9 bases. The trim removed 4 bases at V and 3 bases at J, leaving 6 bases unmatched. This CDR3 spans 15 amino acids. Germline V gene data show CDR1 as SGDLS and CDR2 as YYNGEE. DNA of the CDR3: TGTGCCAGCAGCCCAAGACAGGGGGAAACAGATACGCAGTATTTT. This gives the protein CASSPRQGETDTQYF.

This clone has more than one count but fewer than ten. The chain recombines TRBV20-1 with TRBJ1-1; D is unclear. The CDR3 sequence is 11 residues long. Per germline, CDR1 DFQATT and CDR2 SNEGSKA (reference sequence). V dropped 7 bases and J dropped 3 bases, with 9 bases sitting between them. This chain's CDR3 is CSVLKDTEAFF. The CDR3 DNA reads as TGCAGTGTACTCAAAGACACTGAAGCTTTCTTT.

The rearrangement joins TRBV10-3 to TRBJ2-1; 10 bases map to TRBD2. The J segment lost 3 bases and the V segment lost 5 bases, leaving 4 bases of the junction unmatched. The CDR3 has 15 residues. Germline V gives CDR1 ENHRY, CDR2 SYGVKD. CDR3 DNA: TGTGCCATCAGTCCCGGGACTAGCGTCTACAATGAGCAGTTCTTC. Translation gives CAISPGTSVYNEQFF.

The rearrangement uses TRBV30 and TRBJ1-2; 8 positions agree with TRBD1. This CDR3 is 14 amino acids long. Germline CDR1 is GTSNPN and CDR2 is SVGIG (reference sequence). With V trimmed by 3 bases and J by 4 bases, 7 bases remained unmatched. For the CDR3, the DNA is TGTGCCTGGAGAGGGCAGGGGGCTACCTATGGCTACACCTTC. It encodes CAWRGQGATYGYTF.

The chain uses TRBV10-3 and TRBJ2-7; 12 nucleotides match TRBD2. With V trimmed by 8 bases and J by 2 bases, 7 bases remained unmatched. The CDR3 spans 15 residues. Per germline, CDR1 ENHRY and CDR2 SYGVKD. Here the CDR3 DNA reads TGTGCCATCCGAGGGACTAGCGGGCTGGCCTACGAGCAGTACTTC. It codes for CAIRGTSGLAYEQYF.

This clone was observed a few times. The rearrangement joins TRBV6-4 to TRBJ2-2, with D perhaps TRBD2 (7 bases). With 0 bases removed from V and 5 bases from J, the gap between germline ends came to 19 bases. Germline V gives CDR1 MRHNA, CDR2 SNTAGT. The CDR3 spans 18 residues. CDR3 in DNA: TGTGCCAGCAGTGACTCGCCTGCGGGCGGGGGCCGGACCGGGGAGCTGTTTTTT. Translation gives CASSDSPAGGGRTGELFF.

This chain joins TRBV29-1 and TRBJ2-1, with 8 bases lining up with TRBD1. The CDR3 extends over 13 amino acids. Losses at the gene ends were 6 bases for V and 3 bases for J; bases not matched to a gene: 4. Germline CDR1 and CDR2: SQVTM and ANQGSEA. CDR3 residues: CSVTGQVYNEQFF. CDR3 DNA: TGCAGCGTGACGGGACAGGTCTACAATGAGCAGTTCTTC.